One and the same sample provided the 32 T cell receptor beta chains below, sequenced in a study of cytomegalovirus exposure and HLA in healthy donors. PCR primers comprised 60 Vbeta and 13 Jbeta primers. TCRdb's table, derived via immunoSEQ multiplex PCR, lists solely in-frame clones and lacks some. This sample has about 200,000 clones, with more than 75% found just once. Sequences were obtained from PBMCs. These receptors came from a woman between 40 and 55 years old in good health and CMV-seronegative.

The V and J genes are TRBV28 and TRBJ1-1; a weak D match, TRBD1 (6 bases). Germline V gene data show CDR1 as MDHEN and CDR2 as SYDVKM. The V end was cut by 6 bases, the J end by 1 base, with 15 bases between. This CDR3 region has 15 residues. The CDR3 coding sequence is TGTGCCAGCAGGGACCCGGGACACAAGAACACTGAAGCTTTCTTT. Its protein product is CASRDPGHKNTEAFF.

A few counts support this clone. The chain is built from TRBV7-3 and TRBJ1-1, with D hard to call. V dropped 5 bases and J dropped 1 base, with 11 bases sitting between them. The length of the CDR3 is 14 residues. Germline V gene sequence: CDR1 SGHTA, CDR2 FQGTGA. The CDR3 sequence: CASSAGSPNTEAFF. CDR3 DNA sequence: TGTGCCAGCAGCGCCGGGTCTCCGAACACTGAAGCTTTCTTT.

The rearrangement links TRBV2 to TRBJ1-5; D gene ambiguous. The CDR3 is 13 amino acids. Germline CDR1 and CDR2: SNHLY and FYNNEI. Deletions cut 6 bases from V and 6 bases from J, with 12 bases between. Here the CDR3 reads CASREIPSQPQHF. DNA for the CDR3: TGTGCCAGCAGGGAAATTCCCTCTCAGCCCCAGCATTTT.

This sequence joins TRBV7-9 and TRBJ1-2, with a possible D match to TRBD1 (6 bases). Germline V lookup: CDR1 SEHNR, CDR2 FQNEAQ (reference sequence). The CDR3 length is 14 residues. Between the trimmed V and J ends, which lost 0 bases and 4 bases, there was a span of 9 bases. For the CDR3, the DNA is TGTGCCAGCAGCTTAGCGGTCAGGGGCTATGGCTACACCTTC. Translating it yields CASSLAVRGYGYTF.

J is TRBJ1-6 and V is TRBV25-1; D might be TRBD1 (5 bases). Trimming stripped 7 bases from V and 10 bases from J, with 17 bases between. The CDR3 loop spans 14 amino acids. Germline CDR1 and CDR2: MGHDK and SYGVNS. The CDR3, as DNA: TGTGCCAGCAAATCCGCGGGGGGGACCTCACCCCTCCACTTT. Encoded protein: CASKSAGGTSPLHF.

The chain combines TRBV5-4 with TRBJ1-2; D uncertain. Germline values: CDR1 SGHNT, CDR2 YYREEE (reference sequence). The V gene lost 2 bases and the J gene lost 4 bases, with 9 bases spanning the gap. The CDR3 covers 13 residues. The CDR3 bases are TGTGCCAGCAGCTTCCAAGAGGCCTATGGCTACACCTTC. Residues: CASSFQEAYGYTF.

This chain connects TRBV5-1 to TRBJ2-5; D is undetermined. The CDR3 totals 15 residues. Trimming left V 4 bases short and J 4 bases short, with 17 bases between. The germline V gene encodes CDR1 SGHRS and CDR2 YFSETQ. CDR3 sequence reads: CASSPLRREVETQYF. The CDR3 DNA sequence: TGCGCCAGCAGCCCGCTTCGTCGAGAGGTAGAGACCCAGTACTTC. The variable domain in full, completed from reference TRBV5-1 and TRBJ2-5, reads KAGVTQTPRYLIKTRGQQVTLSCSPISGHRSVSWYQQTPGQGLQFLFEYFSETQRNKGNFPGRFSGRQFSNSRSEMNVSTLELGDSALYLCASSPLRREVETQYFGPGTRLLVL.

The chain carries TRBV27 and TRBJ1-1; tentative D call: TRBD1 (5 bases). Trimming shortened V by 7 bases and J by 2 bases, and 14 bases separated the two germline ends. Germline V gene sequence: CDR1 MNHEY, CDR2 SMNVEV (reference sequence). The CDR3 is made up of 14 amino acids. CDR3 nucleotides: TGTGCCAGCAACCTGGGAGGGGCTAACACTGAAGCTTTCTTT. Translation: CASNLGGANTEAFF.

This clone has just a few counts. This chain uses TRBV29-1 with TRBJ2-3, with D possibly being TRBD1 (5 bases). The germline gives CDR1 SQVTM, CDR2 ANQGSEA. The CDR3 runs 12 residues. The V gene lost 4 bases and the J gene lost 3 bases, with 8 bases spanning the gap. The CDR3, as DNA: TGCAGCGTTGTCCCAGGGACAGATACGCAGTATTTT. This sequence encodes CSVVPGTDTQYF.

The chain is built from TRBV5-1 and TRBJ2-7, with 7 bases aligning to TRBD1. V was clipped by 0 bases and J by 3 bases; unmatched bases: 3. The CDR3 has 14 amino acids. Per germline, CDR1 SGHRS and CDR2 YFSETQ. CDR3 residues: CASSLARDSYEQYF. CDR3 in DNA: TGCGCCAGCAGCTTGGCCAGGGACAGCTACGAGCAGTACTTC.

The rearrangement uses TRBV10-1 and TRBJ2-1; 8 nucleotides match TRBD2. The CDR3 totals 15 residues. The germline CDR1 and CDR2 sequences are WNHNN and SYGVQD (reference sequence). With 2 bases clipped from V and 7 bases from J, the junction kept 7 bases outside the gene matches. The CDR3 region has the DNA TGCGCCAGCAGTGAGGGGGTAGCGGGACCAAATGAGCAGTTCTTC. Translated: CASSEGVAGPNEQFF.

V gene TRBV11-1 combines with J gene TRBJ1-1; D not resolved. The CDR3 has 12 amino acids. V was trimmed by 6 bases and J by 7 bases, leaving 12 bases between them. Germline V CDR1 and CDR2: SGHAT, FQDESV (reference sequence). The CDR3 is CASSPGWFEAFF. For the CDR3, the DNA is TGTGCCAGCAGTCCAGGCTGGTTTGAAGCTTTCTTT.

This sequence joins TRBV6-6 and TRBJ2-7; 11 bases are a match to TRBD1. The CDR3 contains 14 residues. Germline V gene data show CDR1 as MNHNY and CDR2 as SVGAGI (reference sequence). Losses at the gene ends were 8 bases for V and 3 bases for J; bases not matched to a gene: 6. CDR3 region: CASVPGTGGYEQYF. The CDR3, as DNA: TGTGCCAGCGTGCCCGGGACAGGGGGCTACGAGCAGTACTTC.

This chain connects TRBV30 to TRBJ2-3; no firm D call. This CDR3 has 14 amino acids. From germline, CDR1 is GTSNPN and CDR2 SVGIG (reference sequence). V was shortened by 4 bases and J by 2 bases, with 13 bases between the two germline ends. This CDR3 reads CAWNLVRSTDTQYF. The CDR3 DNA sequence: TGTGCCTGGAACTTAGTTCGTTCCACAGATACGCAGTATTTT.

The CDR3, as DNA: TGTGCCAGCAGTTTAGGGCAGGGCCCTCTTAGCGAGCAGTACTTC. Amino acid sequence: CASSLGQGPLSEQYF. This chain connects TRBV27 to TRBJ2-7, with TRBD1 as a possible D gene (5 bases). Germline assignment: CDR1 MNHEY and CDR2 SMNVEV (reference sequence). There are 15 residues in the CDR3. V shed 2 bases and J shed 6 bases, with 17 bases lying between them.

This rearrangement joins TRBV25-1 to TRBJ2-7; D unclear. The CDR3 length is 13 residues. Germline CDR1 is MGHDK and CDR2 is SYGVNS. Trimming stripped 2 bases from V and 4 bases from J, with 9 bases between. For the CDR3, the DNA is TGTGCCAGCAGTGAAGAGGCCCCGTACGAGCAGTACTTC. It yields the protein CASSEEAPYEQYF.

V is TRBV29-1 and J is TRBJ2-7; 8 nucleotides match TRBD1. Looked up from germline, CDR1 is SQVTM and CDR2 is ANQGSEA. The CDR3 length is 13 residues. Trimming removed 1 base from V and 3 bases from J; junction bases left unmatched: 2. In nucleotides, the CDR3 is TGCAGCGTTGAAGGGACAGGGCTCTACGAGCAGTACTTC. It specifies CSVEGTGLYEQYF.

This chain joins TRBV28 and TRBJ1-2, with 8 bases lining up with TRBD1. CDR1 is MDHEN, CDR2 SYDVKM, per germline. This CDR3 contains 15 residues. J was trimmed by 8 bases and V by 4 bases; bases with no gene match: 12. The CDR3 sequence: CASSSTLPDRAGYTF. For the CDR3, the DNA is TGTGCCAGCAGTTCCACCCTACCGGACAGGGCAGGCTACACCTTC.

This rearrangement joins TRBV6-6 to TRBJ2-4; 7 nucleotides line up with TRBD1. V shed 6 bases and J 4 bases; nucleotides not matched to a gene: 9. The germline V gene has CDR1 MNHNY and CDR2 SVGAGI (reference sequence). The CDR3 spans 15 residues. DNA for the CDR3: TGTGCCAGCAGCCCCATTAGGGGACAGAAAAACATTCAGTACTTC. Translating it yields CASSPIRGQKNIQYF.

This clone was recorded only once. The rearrangement links TRBV18 to TRBJ2-7, with D possibly being TRBD2 (5 bases). The germline V gene has CDR1 KGHSH and CDR2 LQKENI. Trimming stripped 6 bases from V and 2 bases from J, with 11 bases between. This CDR3 contains 13 residues. The CDR3 coding sequence is TGTGCCAGCTCCCCAGACGGGACCTACGAGCAGTACTTC. This encodes CASSPDGTYEQYF.

This rearrangement joins TRBV7-9 to TRBJ2-7, with TRBD1 matching 7 bases. Germline-derived CDR1 and CDR2 are SEHNR and FQNEAQ (reference sequence). V lost 7 bases to trimming and J lost 5 bases; unmatched junction nucleotides: 14. The CDR3 contains 15 residues. DNA for the CDR3: TGTGCCAGCACCCCTGGGACAGCCACTCCGAACGAGCAGTACTTC. Translating it yields CASTPGTATPNEQYF.

The V call is TRBV5-5, the J call TRBJ1-3, with a possible D match to TRBD1 (5 bases). The CDR3 length is 15 residues. The V gene lost 4 bases and the J gene lost 9 bases, with 20 bases spanning the gap. In germline, CDR1 is SGHKS, CDR2 YYEKEE (reference sequence). The CDR3 DNA reads TGTGCCAGCAGCCTCCGTCCGGGCCCAGGGCTCACCATATATTTT. Its translation is CASSLRPGPGLTIYF. The variable domain in full, with the rest retrieved from reference TRBV5-5 and TRBJ1-3, is DAGVTQSPTHLIKTRGQQVTLRCSPISGHKSVSWYQQVLGQGPQFIFQYYEKEERGRGNFPDRFSARQFPNYSSELNVNALLLGDSALYLCASSLRPGPGLTIYFGEGSWLTVV.

The chain uses TRBV4-1 and TRBJ2-7; D might be TRBD2 (6 bases). Germline V gene data show CDR1 as MGHRA and CDR2 as YSYEKL. The CDR3 runs to 15 residues. The germline V and J ends were trimmed by 4 bases and 4 bases, with 17 bases remaining between them. Here the CDR3 reads CASSLVAGTPYEQYF. The CDR3 DNA sequence: TGCGCCAGCAGCCTCGTAGCTGGGACTCCATACGAGCAGTACTTC.

V is TRBV6-1 and J is TRBJ2-2; TRBD1 agrees at 7 bases. The CDR3 is 12 amino acids. Losses at the gene ends were 6 bases for V and 5 bases for J; bases not matched to a gene: 0. Germline assignment: CDR1 MNHNS and CDR2 SASEGT. The CDR3 reads CASRQGTGELFF. The CDR3, as DNA: TGTGCCAGCAGACAGGGGACCGGGGAGCTGTTTTTT.

This chain links TRBV9 with TRBJ2-5; D is perhaps TRBD2 (6 bases). The germline gives CDR1 SGDLS, CDR2 YYNGEE. V dropped 3 bases and J dropped 5 bases, with 17 bases sitting between them. This CDR3 contains 15 residues. CDR3 amino acids: CASSGIRRGGETQYF. The DNA for the CDR3 is TGTGCCAGCAGCGGGATCCGCAGAGGAGGGGAGACCCAGTACTTC. The whole variable domain, filled in from reference TRBV9 and TRBJ2-5, reads DSGVTQTPKHLITATGQRVTLRCSPRSGDLSVYWYQQSLDQGLQFLIQYYNGEERAKGNILERFSAQQFPDLHSELNLSSLELGDSALYFCASSGIRRGGETQYFGPGTRLLVL.

This clone showed up just a few times. The V call is TRBV19, the J call TRBJ1-2; tentatively, D is TRBD1 (6 bases). This CDR3 has 13 amino acids. CDR1 is LNHDA and CDR2 is SQIVND in the germline V gene (reference sequence). V gave up 10 bases and J gave up 4 bases, with 16 bases separating them. The CDR3 here is CATLGQTLYGYTF. DNA of the CDR3: TGTGCCACCTTAGGACAGACTCTCTATGGCTACACCTTC. The full variable domain, its missing parts supplied by reference TRBV19 and TRBJ1-2, is DGGITQSPKYLFRKEGQNVTLSCEQNLNHDAMYWYRQDPGQGLRLIYYSQIVNDFQKGDIAEGYSVSREKKESFPLTVTSAQKNPTAFYLCATLGQTLYGYTFGSGTRLTVV.

The J gene is TRBJ1-1, the V gene TRBV18; D remains ambiguous. Germline assignment: CDR1 KGHSH and CDR2 LQKENI. Trimming removed 1 base at V and 3 bases at J, with 9 bases between. This CDR3 has 14 residues. The CDR3 reads CASSPLFPDTEAFF. CDR3 DNA: TGTGCCAGCTCACCACTCTTCCCGGACACTGAAGCTTTCTTT. The full variable domain, its missing parts supplied by reference TRBV18 and TRBJ1-1, is NAGVMQNPRHLVRRRGQEARLRCSPMKGHSHVYWYRQLPEEGLKFMVYLQKENIIDESGMPKERFSAEFPKEGPSILRIQQVVRGDSAAYFCASSPLFPDTEAFFGQGTRLTVV.

The chain joins TRBV19 to TRBJ1-5; 7 bases agree with TRBD1. The CDR3 extends over 16 amino acids. J was trimmed by 4 bases and V by 5 bases; bases with no gene match: 11. The germline V gene encodes CDR1 LNHDA and CDR2 SQIVND (reference sequence). The CDR3 nucleotides are TGTGCCAGTAGTGTTACGACAGGGACGAGGAATCAGCCCCAGCATTTT. Amino acid sequence: CASSVTTGTRNQPQHF.

This rearrangement joins TRBV7-9 to TRBJ2-1, with 10 bases fitting TRBD2. The V segment lost 2 bases and the J segment 10 bases; nucleotides outside the gene matches: 14. CDR3 length equals 17 residues. Germline V gives CDR1 SEHNR, CDR2 FQNEAQ (reference sequence). As DNA, the CDR3 is TGTGCCAGCAGCTTAAAAGTCGGAGCGGGAGGGGCCATAGAGCAGTTCTTC. Its translation: CASSLKVGAGGAIEQFF.

A few counts support this clone. The chain uses TRBV11-2 and TRBJ2-3; 7 nucleotides agree with TRBD1. The CDR3 covers 16 residues. CDR1 SGHAT and CDR2 FQNNGV come from the germline V gene. V lost 6 bases, J lost 3 bases, and 12 bases stayed unmatched. CDR3 coding DNA: TGTGCCAGCAGTGGTACCGGGACAGTCATAACAGATACGCAGTATTTT. Its protein is CASSGTGTVITDTQYF.

The chain combines TRBV19 with TRBJ2-3; 7 nucleotides line up with TRBD1. The CDR3 extends over 14 amino acids. The germline CDR1 and CDR2 sequences are LNHDA and SQIVND (reference sequence). Trimming took 3 bases from V and 4 from J; bases not matched to a gene: 4. The CDR3 DNA reads TGTGCCAGTAGTATCCGACAGGGATCAGATACGCAGTATTTT. It encodes CASSIRQGSDTQYF.

The gene calls are TRBV30 and TRBJ1-2, with 8 bases matching TRBD1. CDR1 is GTSNPN and CDR2 is SVGIG in the germline V gene (reference sequence). The V gene end was trimmed by 3 bases and the J gene end by 1 base; junction bases not matched to a gene: 4. CDR3 length: 14 residues. CDR3 nucleotide sequence: TGTGCCTGGAGCGCAGGGGGCATTAACTATGGCTACACCTTC. Its translation: CAWSAGGINYGYTF.